The 22 T cell receptor beta chains below come from one sample, sequenced in a study of T cell clonality in common variable immunodeficiency. Data came from immunoSEQ multiplex PCR; TCRdb stores just in-frame clones and leaves some out. The data show more than 35,000 clones, none appearing only once, with 0.95% held by the ten largest. The specimen was peripheral blood mononuclear cells. These TCRs come from a person aged 18 to 75 in good health.

In this sample, this clone turned up many times. CDR3 bases read: TGTGCCAGCAGCCAAGAAAGGGTAGGACAGGGGCTATACGAG. Its protein is CASSQERVGQGLYE. From start to end, the CDR3 is CASSQERVGQGLYEQYF. J is TRBJ2-7 and V is TRBV14; TRBD1 aligns across 9 bases. The CDR3 end falls 3 residues outside the read, so it is completed with the germline J gene. CDR1 and CDR2 from the germline V gene are SGHDN and FVKESK. There are 17 residues in the CDR3. Trimming cost V 0 bases and J 4 bases; bases outside gene matches: 10. The full variable domain, with the rest looked up from reference TRBV14 and TRBJ2-7, is EAGVTQFPSHSVIEKGQTVTLRCDPISGHDNLYWYRRVMGKEIKFLLHFVKESKQDESGMPNNRFLAERTGGTYSTLKVQPAELEDSGVYFCASSQERVGQGLYEQYFGPGTRLTVT.

About this clone itself: The read finishes 3 residues shy of the CDR3 end, and the germline J gene is used to complete it. This chain uses TRBV7-2 with TRBJ1-5; 7 positions agree with TRBD1. V was pared by 4 bases and J by 2 bases, with 2 bases of the junction left unmatched. CDR3 length equals 14 residues. The V gene's germline CDR1 is SGHTA and CDR2 FQGNSA. The covered CDR3 bases are TGTGCCAGCAGCTATGACAGGGGCAATCAGCCC. It is translated as CASSYDRGNQP. The full CDR3 reads CASSYDRGNQPQHF.

A remark on this clone: Coverage ceases 3 residues before the CDR3 finishes, and the germline J gene fills in the end. This chain joins TRBV5-8 and TRBJ2-5; 7 positions match TRBD2. With 1 base clipped from V and 2 bases from J, the junction kept 5 bases outside the gene matches. In germline, CDR1 is SGHTS, CDR2 YDEGEE. The CDR3 loop spans 15 amino acids. CDR3 residues: CASSLLGGKQETQYF. The part of the CDR3 DNA that was read is TGTGCCAGCAGCTTGCTGGGGGGGAAACAAGAGACC. The whole variable domain, remainder taken from reference TRBV5-8 and TRBJ2-5, is EAGVTQSPTHLIKTRGQQATLRCSPISGHTSVYWYQQALGLGLQFLLWYDEGEERNRGNFPPRFSGRQFPNYSSELNVNALELEDSALYLCASSLLGGKQETQYFGPGTRLLVL.

There are many counts of this clone. The missing CDR3 end, 3 residues past where the read stops, is filled in from the germline J gene. This chain connects TRBV7-9 to TRBJ1-1, with a possible D match to TRBD1 (6 bases). The ends were cut back, 5 bases at V and 4 bases at J, with 11 bases in the middle. Germline V gene lookup returns CDR1 SEHNR and CDR2 FQNEAQ (reference sequence). The CDR3 covers 13 residues. The CDR3 bases that were read are TGTGCCAGCAGCCCCTCCAGGGGCACTGAA. Translating it yields CASSPSRGTE. The whole CDR3 is CASSPSRGTEAFF.

Many counts were recorded for this clone. With the read ending 3 residues before the CDR3 end, the germline J gene is used to fill in that end. This chain joins TRBV15 and TRBJ2-3, with 10 nucleotides matching TRBD1. V was pared by 3 bases and J by 3 bases, with 3 bases of the junction left unmatched. The CDR3 is 15 amino acids. Looked up from germline, CDR1 is LNHNV and CDR2 is YYDKDF (reference sequence). CDR3 region: CATSSGTGETDTQYF. The CDR3 bases that were read are TGTGCCACCAGCAGTGGGACAGGGGAAACAGATACG.

At least ten counts were recorded for this clone. The CDR3 goes on 3 residues after the read ends, and that part is filled in from the germline J gene. This chain links TRBV29-1 with TRBJ1-1, with a possible D match to TRBD1 (5 bases). Germline V CDR1 and CDR2: SQVTM, ANQGSEA. V lost 3 bases, J lost 4 bases, and 9 bases lay in between. This CDR3 contains 12 residues. The CDR3 bases that were read are TGCAGCGTTGAGCAGGGCATCACTGAA. It encodes CSVEQGITE. The complete CDR3 protein is CSVEQGITEAFF.

This clone was observed at least ten times. The CDR3 is cut off 3 residues early in the read; its end comes from the germline J gene. The genes are TRBV18 and TRBJ2-7; 10 bases line up with TRBD1. Per the germline V gene, CDR1 is KGHSH and CDR2 is LQKENI. Unmatched junction bases numbered 9, after V lost 3 bases and J lost 4 bases. The CDR3 spans 16 residues. CDR3 bases read: TGTGCCAGCTCACCGCCCGGGACAGGGGTTCTATACGAG. This encodes CASSPPGTGVLYE. The CDR3, in full, reads CASSPPGTGVLYEQYF.

The table lists this clone with many counts. CDR3: CAWGGTSILHEQYF. The covered CDR3 bases are TGTGCCTGGGGCGGGACTAGCATTCTTCACGAG. The chain joins TRBV30 to TRBJ2-7, with 9 bases that match TRBD2. The read ends 3 residues shy of where the CDR3 ends; the end is completed using the germline J gene. Per the germline V gene, CDR1 is GTSNPN and CDR2 is SVGIG (reference sequence). Unmatched junction bases numbered 10, after V lost 5 bases and J lost 5 bases. The CDR3 sequence is 14 residues long.

In its sample, this clone was seen many times. The read ends 3 residues shy of where the CDR3 ends; the end is completed using the germline J gene. The V gene is TRBV4-2, the J gene TRBJ1-1, with TRBD1 as a possible D gene (6 bases). V was pared by 0 bases and J by 4 bases, with 12 bases between. The germline V gene has CDR1 LGHNA and CDR2 YNFKEQ. This CDR3 has 15 residues. The CDR3: CASSQEEGVTTEAFF. CDR3 DNA, as far as it was read: TGTGCCAGCAGCCAAGAGGAGGGGGTTACCACTGAA.

This clone has a count of ten or more. Read data end 3 residues before the CDR3 end; the end is taken from the germline J gene. The gene calls are TRBV20-1 and TRBJ2-1; 9 bases map to TRBD2. The CDR3 contains 15 residues. The germline V gene encodes CDR1 DFQATT and CDR2 SNEGSKA (reference sequence). V lost 5 bases and J lost 9; bases outside the gene matches: 14. The sequenced part of the CDR3 DNA is TGCAGTGCTCCTCTGAGCGGGAGGCTTACATCTGAG. This encodes CSAPLSGRLTSE. The entire CDR3 sequence reads CSAPLSGRLTSEQFF.

The table lists this clone with many counts. Read sequence stops 3 residues before the CDR3 end, and the germline J gene provides the missing end. The J gene is TRBJ1-5, the V gene TRBV7-2; 7 nucleotides line up with TRBD1. CDR3 length: 17 residues. Germline-derived CDR1 and CDR2 are SGHTA and FQGNSA. CDR3 DNA, as far as it was read: TGTGCAAGTCGCTTAGCGGTCGGACAGGAAAGCAATCAGCCC. It translates to CASRLAVGQESNQP. The full CDR3 protein reads CASRLAVGQESNQPQHF.

This clone was observed at least ten times. The sequenced fragment ends 3 residues before the CDR3 boundary, so the rest is inferred from the germline J gene. The J gene is TRBJ1-2, the V gene TRBV30, with 8 bases aligning to TRBD1. Looked up from germline, CDR1 is GTSNPN and CDR2 is SVGIG (reference sequence). After removal of 5 bases from V and 6 bases from J, the junction contained 5 bases not matched to a gene. The CDR3 has 12 amino acids. Incomplete CDR3 DNA: TGTGCCTGGTGGCAGGGGGCCAATGGC. The encoded protein is CAWWQGANG. The full CDR3 protein is CAWWQGANGYTF.

This clone has at least ten counts. The CDR3 bases that were read are TGTGCCACAACCCGAGGGTTTGAG. Amino acids: CATTRGFE. The CDR3, in full, reads CATTRGFEQFF. This sequence joins TRBV6-2 or TRBV6-3 and TRBJ2-1, with D perhaps matching TRBD2 (5 bases). Coverage ceases 3 residues before the CDR3 finishes, and the germline J gene fills in the end. Germline CDR1 is MNHEY and CDR2 is SVGEGT. V dropped 10 bases and J dropped 9 bases, with 13 bases sitting between them. CDR3 size: 11 residues.

This clone was seen repeatedly, ten times or more. Read data end 3 residues before the CDR3 end; the end is taken from the germline J gene. V usage is TRBV19 and J usage is TRBJ2-1; 7 bases fit TRBD2. With 9 bases clipped from V and 5 bases from J, the junction kept 7 bases outside the gene matches. Germline CDR1 LNHDA, CDR2 SQIVND (reference sequence). The CDR3 is 13 amino acids. The CDR3 reads CARLARPNNEQFF. CDR3 DNA (partial): TGTGCCAGACTAGCGAGACCCAACAATGAG. Variable domain in full (rest from reference TRBV19 and TRBJ2-1): DGGITQSPKYLFRKEGQNVTLSCEQNLNHDAMYWYRQDPGQGLRLIYYSQIVNDFQKGDIAEGYSVSREKKESFPLTVTSAQKNPTAFYLCARLARPNNEQFFGPGTRLTVL.

This clone occurred many times. The read terminates 3 residues ahead of where the CDR3 ends, so the germline J gene completes it. V and J are TRBV20-1 and TRBJ2-5; D is perhaps TRBD1 (5 bases). V lost 6 bases and J 4 bases, leaving 12 bases between the germline ends. Germline CDR1 DFQATT, CDR2 SNEGSKA (reference sequence). This CDR3 is 12 amino acids long. The CDR3: CSAIYRTETQYF. The covered CDR3 bases are TGCAGTGCGATTTACAGGACAGAGACC.

This clone was seen ten or more times. The read ends 3 residues shy of where the CDR3 ends; the end is completed using the germline J gene. The genes are TRBV4-2 and TRBJ2-2, with 15 bases matching TRBD2. This CDR3 is built from 18 residues. Losses at the gene ends were 4 bases for V and 4 bases for J; bases not matched to a gene: 7. The germline gives CDR1 LGHNA, CDR2 YNFKEQ. The CDR3 spells CASSRGLAGGPGTGELFF. CDR3 bases read: TGTGCCAGCAGCCGCGGACTAGCGGGAGGGCCGGGCACCGGGGAG.

This clone has more than one count but fewer than ten. At one of its ends the junction is not consistent with the germline gene, which may arise from a read error. From the germline J gene comes the end of the CDR3, since the read stops 3 residues before it. Additional DNA sequences in this sample encode the identical CDR3. The rearrangement links TRBV19 to TRBJ1-5; no firm D call. This CDR3 region has 15 residues. Germline V gives CDR1 LNHDA, CDR2 SQIVND (reference sequence). CDR3 loop: CASSIEGSLNQPQHF. The sequenced CDR3 bases are TGCGCCAGTAGTATTGAGGGCAGCCTCAATCAGCCC.

This clone was found many times. The read is 3 residues too short to cover the CDR3 end, so that end is filled in from the germline J gene. The V gene is TRBV7-2, the J gene TRBJ1-6; 8 bases are a match to TRBD1. Germline lookup yields CDR1 SGHTA and CDR2 FQGNSA. The ends lost 3 bases at V and 11 bases at J; junction bases unmatched: 6. The CDR3 has 14 amino acids. The covered CDR3 bases are TGTGCCAGCAGCTTTGGACAGGGTACTCCACCC. Translated, it gives CASSFGQGTPP. The entire CDR3 reads CASSFGQGTPPLHF.

This clone was recorded many times. The read terminates 3 residues ahead of where the CDR3 ends, so the germline J gene completes it. V is TRBV20-1 and J is TRBJ1-5, with D perhaps matching TRBD1 (5 bases). The V end was cut by 5 bases, the J end by 2 bases, with 22 bases between. This CDR3 has 17 amino acids. The germline gives CDR1 DFQATT, CDR2 SNEGSKA (reference sequence). The chain's CDR3 is CSAPMPLGGLGNQPQHF. Incomplete CDR3 DNA: TGCAGTGCTCCTATGCCCCTCGGGGGACTCGGCAATCAGCCC.

This clone is deemed medium-sized (0.01 to 0.1%). The sequenced fragment ends 3 residues before the CDR3 boundary, so the rest is inferred from the germline J gene. V gene TRBV9 combines with J gene TRBJ2-1, with 10 bases matching TRBD2. This CDR3 spans 16 amino acids. CDR1 is SGDLS, CDR2 YYNGEE, per germline. V lost 3 bases and J lost 9; bases outside the gene matches: 12. CDR3 DNA (partial): TGTGCCAGCAGCGCCGGGGGGAGCGGGGGGGCCATTGAG. Translating gives CASSAGGSGGAIE. The CDR3 reads in full as CASSAGGSGGAIEQFF.

This clone showed up many times. Read sequence stops 3 residues before the CDR3 end, and the germline J gene provides the missing end. The gene calls are TRBV10-2 and TRBJ2-1, with 10 bases matching TRBD2. V gave up 6 bases and J gave up 4 bases; unmatched junction bases: 18. The CDR3 is 19 residues long. CDR1 and CDR2 (germline): WSHSY, SAAADI. CDR3 in amino acids: CASSGPMPSGGPIYNEQFF. The CDR3 DNA, read in part, is TGCGCCAGCAGCGGACCTATGCCTAGCGGGGGACCTATTTACAATGAG.

This clone was detected ten times or more. The read halts 3 residues ahead of the CDR3 end, with the missing end drawn from the germline J gene. The V gene is TRBV28, the J gene TRBJ1-3; unclear D gene. V lost 2 bases to trimming and J lost 0 bases, with 5 bases between them. From germline, CDR1 is MDHEN and CDR2 SYDVKM. CDR3 length equals 14 residues. The part of the CDR3 DNA that was read is TGTGCCAGCAGTTTAGAGGTCTCTGGAAACACC. The encoded protein is CASSLEVSGNT. The CDR3 reads in full as CASSLEVSGNTIYF.